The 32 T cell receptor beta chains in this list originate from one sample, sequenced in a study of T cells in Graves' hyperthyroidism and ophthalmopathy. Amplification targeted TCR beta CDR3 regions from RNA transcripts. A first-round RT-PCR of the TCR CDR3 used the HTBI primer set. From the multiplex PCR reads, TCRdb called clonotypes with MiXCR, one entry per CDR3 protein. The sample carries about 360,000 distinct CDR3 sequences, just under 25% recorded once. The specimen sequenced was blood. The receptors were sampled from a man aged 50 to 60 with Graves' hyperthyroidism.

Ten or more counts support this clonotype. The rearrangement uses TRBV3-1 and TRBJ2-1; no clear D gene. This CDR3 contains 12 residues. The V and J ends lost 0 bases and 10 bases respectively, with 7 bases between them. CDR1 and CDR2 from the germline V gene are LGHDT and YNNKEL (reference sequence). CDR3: CASSQDFREQFF. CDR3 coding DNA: TGTGCCAGCAGCCAAGATTTCAGGGAGCAGTTCTTC.

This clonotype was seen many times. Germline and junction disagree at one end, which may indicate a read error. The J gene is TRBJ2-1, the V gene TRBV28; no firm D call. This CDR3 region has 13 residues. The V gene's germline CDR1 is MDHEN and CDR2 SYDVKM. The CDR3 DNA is TGTGCCAGCAGTCGAAACTCCTTCAATGAGCAGTTCTTC. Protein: CASSRNSFNEQFF. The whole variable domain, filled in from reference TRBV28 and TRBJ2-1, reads DVKVTQSSRYLVKRTGEKVFLECVQDMDHENMFWYRQDPGLGLRLIYFSYDVKMKEKGDIPEGYSVSREKKERFSLILESASTNQTSMYLCASSRNSFNEQFFGPGTRLTVL.

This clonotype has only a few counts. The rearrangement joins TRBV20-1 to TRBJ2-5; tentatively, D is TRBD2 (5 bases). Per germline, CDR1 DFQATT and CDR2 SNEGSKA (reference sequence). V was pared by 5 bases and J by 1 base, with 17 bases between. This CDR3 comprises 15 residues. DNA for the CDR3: TGCAGTGCTGCCGGACTCTGGGCGGGCCAAGAGACCCAGTACTTC. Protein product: CSAAGLWAGQETQYF.

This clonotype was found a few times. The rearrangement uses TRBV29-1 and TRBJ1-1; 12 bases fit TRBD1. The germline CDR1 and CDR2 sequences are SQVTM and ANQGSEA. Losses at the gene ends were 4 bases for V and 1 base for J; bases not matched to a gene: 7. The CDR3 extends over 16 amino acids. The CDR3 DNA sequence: TGCAGCGTTGGGGGGGACAGGGGGCGACGGAACACTGAAGCTTTCTTT. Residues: CSVGGDRGRRNTEAFF.

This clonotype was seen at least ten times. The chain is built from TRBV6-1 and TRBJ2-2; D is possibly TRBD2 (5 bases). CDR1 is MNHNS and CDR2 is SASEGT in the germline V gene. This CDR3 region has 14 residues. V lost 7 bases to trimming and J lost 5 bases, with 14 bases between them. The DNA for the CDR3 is TGTGCCAGCACCGGGATTCGACGGACCGGGGAGCTGTTTTTT. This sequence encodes CASTGIRRTGELFF.

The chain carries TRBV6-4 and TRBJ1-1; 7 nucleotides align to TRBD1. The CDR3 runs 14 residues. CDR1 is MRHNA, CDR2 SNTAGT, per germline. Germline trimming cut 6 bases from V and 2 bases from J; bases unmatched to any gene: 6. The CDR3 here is CASREEGANTEAFF. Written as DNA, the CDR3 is TGTGCCAGCAGAGAAGAGGGGGCCAACACTGAAGCTTTCTTT.

The CDR3 DNA sequence: TGTGCCAGCAGTTATGCGGGGAACTATGGCTACACCTTC. This encodes CASSYAGNYGYTF. The chain combines TRBV11-2 with TRBJ1-2; D gene ambiguous. This CDR3 region has 13 residues. Per germline, CDR1 SGHAT and CDR2 FQNNGV. With 6 bases removed from V and 2 bases from J, the gap between germline ends came to 10 bases. Variable domain in full (rest from reference TRBV11-2 and TRBJ1-2): EAGVAQSPRYKIIEKRQSVAFWCNPISGHATLYWYQQILGQGPKLLIQFQNNGVVDDSQLPKDRFSAERLKGVDSTLKIQPAKLEDSAVYLCASSYAGNYGYTFGSGTRLTVV.

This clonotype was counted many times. The chain's CDR3 is CASSQGLAGGQTQYF. The CDR3 DNA is TGTGCCAGCAGCCAAGGACTAGCGGGAGGACAGACCCAGTACTTC. This chain links TRBV3-1 with TRBJ2-5; TRBD2 aligns across 13 bases. The length of the CDR3 is 15 residues. Germline V lookup: CDR1 LGHDT, CDR2 YNNKEL (reference sequence). The junction had 2 bases not matched to a gene; V was cut back by 1 base and J by 6 bases.

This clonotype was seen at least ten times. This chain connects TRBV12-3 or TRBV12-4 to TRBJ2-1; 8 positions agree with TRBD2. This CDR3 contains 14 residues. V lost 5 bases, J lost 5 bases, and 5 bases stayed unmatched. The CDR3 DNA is TGTGCCAGCAGTCCCGGGGGGGAAAACAATGAGCAGTTCTTC. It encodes CASSPGGENNEQFF.

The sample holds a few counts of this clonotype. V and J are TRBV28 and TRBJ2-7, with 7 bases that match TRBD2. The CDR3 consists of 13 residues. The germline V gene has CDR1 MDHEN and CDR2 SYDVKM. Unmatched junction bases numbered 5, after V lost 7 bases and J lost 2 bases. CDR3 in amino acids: CASTGRMTYEQYF. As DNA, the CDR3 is TGTGCCAGCACCGGGAGGATGACCTACGAGCAGTACTTC.

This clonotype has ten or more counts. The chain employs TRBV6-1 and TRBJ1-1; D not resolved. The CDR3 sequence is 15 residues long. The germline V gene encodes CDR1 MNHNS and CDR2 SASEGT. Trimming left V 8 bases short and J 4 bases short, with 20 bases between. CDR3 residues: CASRVSVGSGTEAFF. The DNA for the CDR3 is TGTGCCAGCCGAGTCTCCGTCGGTTCGGGCACTGAAGCTTTCTTT.

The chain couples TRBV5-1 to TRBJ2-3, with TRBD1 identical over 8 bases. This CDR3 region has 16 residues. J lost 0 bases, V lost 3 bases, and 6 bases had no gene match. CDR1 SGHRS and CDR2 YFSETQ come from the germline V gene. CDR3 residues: CASSSSGGSSTDTQYF. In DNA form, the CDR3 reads TGCGCCAGCAGCTCTTCAGGGGGCTCAAGCACAGATACGCAGTATTTT.

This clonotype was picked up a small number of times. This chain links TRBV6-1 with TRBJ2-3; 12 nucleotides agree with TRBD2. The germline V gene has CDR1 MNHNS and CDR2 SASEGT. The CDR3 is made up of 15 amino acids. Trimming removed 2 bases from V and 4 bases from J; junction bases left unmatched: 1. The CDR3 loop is CASSELAGGPDTQYF. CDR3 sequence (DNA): TGTGCCAGCAGTGAACTAGCGGGAGGGCCAGATACGCAGTATTTT.

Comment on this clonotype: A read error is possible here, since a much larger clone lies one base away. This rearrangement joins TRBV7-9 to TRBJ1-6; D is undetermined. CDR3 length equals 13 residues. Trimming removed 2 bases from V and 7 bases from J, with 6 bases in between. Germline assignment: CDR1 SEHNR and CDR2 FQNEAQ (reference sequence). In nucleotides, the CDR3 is TGTGCCAGCAGCTTAAACGCAAATTCACCCCTCCACTTT. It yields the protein CASSLNANSPLHF.

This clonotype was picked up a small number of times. CDR3 loop: CASSSRPVNEQFF. In DNA form, the CDR3 reads TGTGCCAGCAGTTCTCGACCTGTCAATGAGCAGTTCTTC. The chain employs TRBV12-3 or TRBV12-4 and TRBJ2-1, with D unresolved. The CDR3 totals 13 residues. Trimming shortened V by 4 bases and J by 6 bases, and 10 bases separated the two germline ends.

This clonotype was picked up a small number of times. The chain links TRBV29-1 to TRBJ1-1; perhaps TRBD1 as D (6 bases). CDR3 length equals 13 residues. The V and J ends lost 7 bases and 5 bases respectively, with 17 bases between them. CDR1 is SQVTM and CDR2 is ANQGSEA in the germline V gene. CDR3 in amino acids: CSARTGMETEAFF. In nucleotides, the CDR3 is TGCAGCGCCCGAACAGGGATGGAAACTGAAGCTTTCTTT.

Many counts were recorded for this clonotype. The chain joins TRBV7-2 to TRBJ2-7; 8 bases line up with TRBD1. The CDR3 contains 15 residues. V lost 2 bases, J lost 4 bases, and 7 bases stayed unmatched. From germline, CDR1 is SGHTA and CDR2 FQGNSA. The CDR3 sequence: CASSLNWGTGYEQYF. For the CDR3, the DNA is TGTGCCAGCAGCTTAAACTGGGGGACAGGATACGAGCAGTACTTC.

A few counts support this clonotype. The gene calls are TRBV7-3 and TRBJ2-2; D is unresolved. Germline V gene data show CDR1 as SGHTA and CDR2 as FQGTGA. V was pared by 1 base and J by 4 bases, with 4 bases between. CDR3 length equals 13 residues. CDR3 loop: CASSLSSTGELFF. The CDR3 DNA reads TGTGCCAGCAGCTTAAGCAGCACCGGGGAGCTGTTTTTT.

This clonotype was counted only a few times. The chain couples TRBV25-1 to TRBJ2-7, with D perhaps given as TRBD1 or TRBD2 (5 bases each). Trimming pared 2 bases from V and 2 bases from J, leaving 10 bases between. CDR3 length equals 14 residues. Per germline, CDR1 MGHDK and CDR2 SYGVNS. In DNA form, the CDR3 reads TGTGCCAGCAGTGAAGGTGGGGGTCCCTACGAGCAGTACTTC. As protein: CASSEGGGPYEQYF.

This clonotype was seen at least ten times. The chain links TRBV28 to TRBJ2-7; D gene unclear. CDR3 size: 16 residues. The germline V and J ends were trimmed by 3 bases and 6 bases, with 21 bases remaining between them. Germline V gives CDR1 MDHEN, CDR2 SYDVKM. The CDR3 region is CASSLDELAAVSEQYF. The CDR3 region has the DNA TGTGCCAGCAGTTTGGACGAGCTGGCTGCTGTAAGCGAGCAGTACTTC.

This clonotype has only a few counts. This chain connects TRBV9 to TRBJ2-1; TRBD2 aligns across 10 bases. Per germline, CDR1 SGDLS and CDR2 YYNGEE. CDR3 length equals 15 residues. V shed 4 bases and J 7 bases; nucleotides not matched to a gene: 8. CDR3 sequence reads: CASSPSGSLSNEQFF. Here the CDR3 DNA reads TGTGCCAGCAGCCCTAGCGGGAGCCTAAGTAATGAGCAGTTCTTC.

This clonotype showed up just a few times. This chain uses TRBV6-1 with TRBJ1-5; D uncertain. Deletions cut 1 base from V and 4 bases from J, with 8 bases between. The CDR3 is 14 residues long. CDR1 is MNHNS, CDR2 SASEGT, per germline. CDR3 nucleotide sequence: TGTGCCAGCAGTGAAGAAGAGGGAAATCAGCCCCAGCATTTT. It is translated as CASSEEEGNQPQHF.

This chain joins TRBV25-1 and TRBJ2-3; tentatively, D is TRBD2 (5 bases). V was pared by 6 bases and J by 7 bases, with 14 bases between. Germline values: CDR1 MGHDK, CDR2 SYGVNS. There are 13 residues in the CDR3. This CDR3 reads CASSPTTGNTQYF. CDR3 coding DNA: TGTGCCAGCAGCCCCACCACGGGGAATACGCAGTATTTT.

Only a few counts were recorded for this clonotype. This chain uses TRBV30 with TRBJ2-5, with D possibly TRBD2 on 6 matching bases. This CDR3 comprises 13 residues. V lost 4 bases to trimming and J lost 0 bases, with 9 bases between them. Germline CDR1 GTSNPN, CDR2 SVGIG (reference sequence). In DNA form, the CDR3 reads TGTGCCTGGACGGAGGGGAACCAAGAGACCCAGTACTTC. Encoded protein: CAWTEGNQETQYF.

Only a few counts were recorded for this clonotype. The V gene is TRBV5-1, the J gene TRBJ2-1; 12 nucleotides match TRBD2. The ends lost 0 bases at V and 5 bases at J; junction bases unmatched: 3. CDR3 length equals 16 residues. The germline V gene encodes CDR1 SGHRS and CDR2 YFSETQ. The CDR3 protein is CASSLVLAGGDNEQFF. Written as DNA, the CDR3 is TGCGCCAGCAGCTTGGTTCTAGCGGGAGGGGACAATGAGCAGTTCTTC.

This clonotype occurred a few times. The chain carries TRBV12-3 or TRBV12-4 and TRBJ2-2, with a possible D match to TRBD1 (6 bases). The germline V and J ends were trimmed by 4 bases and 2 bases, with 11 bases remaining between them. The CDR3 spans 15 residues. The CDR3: CASSSRTENTGELFF. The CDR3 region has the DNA TGTGCCAGCAGTTCCAGGACAGAAAACACCGGGGAGCTGTTTTTT.

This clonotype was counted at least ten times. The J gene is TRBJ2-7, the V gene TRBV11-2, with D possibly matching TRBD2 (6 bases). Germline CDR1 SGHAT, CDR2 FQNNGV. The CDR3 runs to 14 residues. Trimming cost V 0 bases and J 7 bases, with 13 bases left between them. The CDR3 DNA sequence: TGTGCCAGCAGCTTAGACGTGCTTCGGGAGGAGCAGTACTTC. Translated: CASSLDVLREEQYF.

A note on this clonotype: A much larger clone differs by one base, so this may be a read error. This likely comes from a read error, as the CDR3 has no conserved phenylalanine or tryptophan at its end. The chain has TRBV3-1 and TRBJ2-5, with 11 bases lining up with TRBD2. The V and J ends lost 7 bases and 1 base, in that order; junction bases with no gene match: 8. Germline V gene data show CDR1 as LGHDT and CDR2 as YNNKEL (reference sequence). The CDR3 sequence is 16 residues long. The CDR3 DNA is TGTGCCAGCAAGAAGCGACTAGCGGGGACCCAAGAGACCCAGTACCTC. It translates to CASKKRLAGTQETQYL.

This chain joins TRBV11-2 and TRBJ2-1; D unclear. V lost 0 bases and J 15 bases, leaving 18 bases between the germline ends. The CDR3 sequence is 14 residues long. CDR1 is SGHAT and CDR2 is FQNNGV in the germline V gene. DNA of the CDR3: TGTGCCAGCAGCTTAGATCAGGCTGCCAGCGCGGTGTTCTTC. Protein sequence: CASSLDQAASAVFF.

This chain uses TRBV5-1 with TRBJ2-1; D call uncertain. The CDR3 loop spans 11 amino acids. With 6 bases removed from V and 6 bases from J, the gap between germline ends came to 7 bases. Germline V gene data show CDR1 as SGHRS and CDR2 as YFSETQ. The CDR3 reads CASIFANEQFF. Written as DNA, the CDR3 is TGCGCCAGCATTTTCGCCAATGAGCAGTTCTTC.

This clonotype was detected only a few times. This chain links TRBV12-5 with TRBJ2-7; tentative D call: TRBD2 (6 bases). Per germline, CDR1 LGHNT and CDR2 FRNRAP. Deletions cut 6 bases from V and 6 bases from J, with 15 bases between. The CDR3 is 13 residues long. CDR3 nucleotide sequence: TGTGCTAGTGGCCTGGAGGAGGGCTCCGAGCAGTACTTC. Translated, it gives CASGLEEGSEQYF. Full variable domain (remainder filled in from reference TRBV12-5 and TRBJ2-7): DARVTQTPRHKVTEMGQEVTMRCQPILGHNTVFWYRQTMMQGLELLAYFRNRAPLDDSGMPKDRFSAEMPDATLATLKIQPSEPRDSAVYFCASGLEEGSEQYFGPGTRLTVT.

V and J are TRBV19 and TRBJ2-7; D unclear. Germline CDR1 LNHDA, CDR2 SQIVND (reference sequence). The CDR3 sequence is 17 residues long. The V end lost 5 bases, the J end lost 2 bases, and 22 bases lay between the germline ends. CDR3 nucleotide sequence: TGTGCCAGTAGTTCCCTCGCTCCGGGTCAGACGCCCTACGAGCAGTACTTC. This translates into CASSSLAPGQTPYEQYF.